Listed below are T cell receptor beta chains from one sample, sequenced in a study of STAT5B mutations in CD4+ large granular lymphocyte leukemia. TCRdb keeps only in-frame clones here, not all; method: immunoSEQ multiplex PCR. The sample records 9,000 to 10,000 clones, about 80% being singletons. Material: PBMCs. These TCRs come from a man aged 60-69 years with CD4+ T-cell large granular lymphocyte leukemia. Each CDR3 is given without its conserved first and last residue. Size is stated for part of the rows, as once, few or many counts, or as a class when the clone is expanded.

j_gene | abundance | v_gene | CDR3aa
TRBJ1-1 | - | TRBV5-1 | ASSLLHQNTEAF
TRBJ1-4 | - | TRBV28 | ASSPGQGILSEKLF
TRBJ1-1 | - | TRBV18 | ASSPTGQTNTEAF
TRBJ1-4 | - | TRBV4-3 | ASSHRLGAATNEKLF
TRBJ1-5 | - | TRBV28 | ASSLWTGGNQPQH
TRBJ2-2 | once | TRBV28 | ASRGQGANTGELF
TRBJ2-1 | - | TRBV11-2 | ASSLGTGYNEQF
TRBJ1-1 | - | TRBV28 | ASSGAMNTEAF
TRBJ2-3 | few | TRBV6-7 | ASSYVVFTQY
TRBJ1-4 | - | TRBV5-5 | ASSLSLGTGDEKLF
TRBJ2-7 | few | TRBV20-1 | SGYSGEQY
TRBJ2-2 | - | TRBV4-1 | ASSQVRGSPDNTGELF
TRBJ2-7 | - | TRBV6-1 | ASSEEEGQGANEQY
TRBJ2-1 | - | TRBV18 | ASSPTSGTYNEQF
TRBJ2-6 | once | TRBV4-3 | ASSQDRRDRGSGANVLT
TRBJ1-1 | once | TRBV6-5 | ASRAGRKNTEAF
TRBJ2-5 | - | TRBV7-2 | ASSLARTGKETQY
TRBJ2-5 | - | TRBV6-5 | ASWDRGGETQY
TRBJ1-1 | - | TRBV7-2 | ASSPPQGAFRDTEAF
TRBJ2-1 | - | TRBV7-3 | ASSLTLAGSPDEQF
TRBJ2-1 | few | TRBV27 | ASSLARDEQF
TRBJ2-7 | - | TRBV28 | ASSSWTSGTSYEQY
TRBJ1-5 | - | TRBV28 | ASSLGNQPQH
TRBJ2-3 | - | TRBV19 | ASSIGPSWRISTDTQY